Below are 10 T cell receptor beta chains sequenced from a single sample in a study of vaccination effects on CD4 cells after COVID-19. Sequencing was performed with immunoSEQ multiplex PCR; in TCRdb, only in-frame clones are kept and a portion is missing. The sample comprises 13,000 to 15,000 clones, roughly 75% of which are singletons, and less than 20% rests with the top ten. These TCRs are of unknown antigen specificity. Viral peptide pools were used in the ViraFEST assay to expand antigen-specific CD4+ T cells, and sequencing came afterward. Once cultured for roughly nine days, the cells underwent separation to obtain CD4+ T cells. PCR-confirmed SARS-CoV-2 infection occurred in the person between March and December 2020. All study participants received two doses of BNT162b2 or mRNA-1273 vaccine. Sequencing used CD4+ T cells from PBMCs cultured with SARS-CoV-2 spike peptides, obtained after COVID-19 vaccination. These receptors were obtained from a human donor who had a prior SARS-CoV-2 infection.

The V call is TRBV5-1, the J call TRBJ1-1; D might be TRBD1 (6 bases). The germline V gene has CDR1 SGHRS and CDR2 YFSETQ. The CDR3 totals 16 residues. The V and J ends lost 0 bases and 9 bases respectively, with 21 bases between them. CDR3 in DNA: TGCGCCAGCAGCTTGGGGTGGAGGCAGGGGCCCTCAAAAGCTTTCTTT. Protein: CASSLGWRQGPSKAFF.

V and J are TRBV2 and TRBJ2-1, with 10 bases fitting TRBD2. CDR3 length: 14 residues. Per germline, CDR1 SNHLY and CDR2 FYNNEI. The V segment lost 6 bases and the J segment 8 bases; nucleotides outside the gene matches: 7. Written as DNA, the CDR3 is TGTGCCAGCAGCAAACTAGCGGGGCAATATGAGCAGTTCTTC. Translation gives CASSKLAGQYEQFF. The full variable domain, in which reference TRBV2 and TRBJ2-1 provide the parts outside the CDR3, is EPEVTQTPSHQVTQMGQEVILRCVPISNHLYFYWYRQILGQKVEFLVSFYNNEISEKSEIFDDQFSVERPDGSNFTLKIRSTKLEDSAMYFCASSKLAGQYEQFFGPGTRLTVL.

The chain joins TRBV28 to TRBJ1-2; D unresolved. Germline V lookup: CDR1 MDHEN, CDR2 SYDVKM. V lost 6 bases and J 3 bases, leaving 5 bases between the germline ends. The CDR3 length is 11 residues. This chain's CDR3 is CASRTYYGYTF. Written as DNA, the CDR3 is TGTGCCAGCAGGACCTACTATGGCTACACCTTC.

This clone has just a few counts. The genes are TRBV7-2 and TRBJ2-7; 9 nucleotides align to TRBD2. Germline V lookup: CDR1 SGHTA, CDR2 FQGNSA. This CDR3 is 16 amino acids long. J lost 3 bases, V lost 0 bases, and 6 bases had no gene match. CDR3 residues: CASSLAGSGGIYEQYF. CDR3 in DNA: TGTGCCAGCAGCTTAGCGGGTAGCGGGGGAATCTACGAGCAGTACTTC.

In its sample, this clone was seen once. DNA of the CDR3: TGTGCCAGCAGCTTACGGGAGGGCCCTCGCAATGAGCAGTTCTTC. Its protein product is CASSLREGPRNEQFF. This sequence joins TRBV7-8 and TRBJ2-1; the match to TRBD2 covers 8 bases. The CDR3 runs to 15 residues. Trimming removed 2 bases from V and 6 bases from J; junction bases left unmatched: 6. CDR1 is SGHVS, CDR2 FQNEAQ, per germline.

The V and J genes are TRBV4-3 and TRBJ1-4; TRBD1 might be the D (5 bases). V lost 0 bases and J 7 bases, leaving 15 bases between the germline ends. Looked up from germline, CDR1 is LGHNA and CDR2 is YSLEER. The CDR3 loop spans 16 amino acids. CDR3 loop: CASSQDQGTGGEKLFF. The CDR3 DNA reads TGCGCCAGCAGCCAAGATCAAGGGACCGGGGGTGAAAAACTGTTTTTT.

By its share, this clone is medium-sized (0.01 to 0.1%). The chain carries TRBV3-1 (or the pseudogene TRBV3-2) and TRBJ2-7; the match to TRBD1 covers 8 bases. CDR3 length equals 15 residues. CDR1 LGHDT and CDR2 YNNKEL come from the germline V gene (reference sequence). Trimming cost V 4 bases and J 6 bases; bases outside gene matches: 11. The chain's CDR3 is CASSPPPGGLSEQYF. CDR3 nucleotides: TGTGCCAGCAGCCCCCCCCCAGGGGGCCTAAGCGAGCAGTACTTC.

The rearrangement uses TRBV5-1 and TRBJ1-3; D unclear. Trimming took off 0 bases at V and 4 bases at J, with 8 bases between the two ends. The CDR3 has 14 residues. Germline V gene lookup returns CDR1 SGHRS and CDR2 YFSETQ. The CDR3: CASSLVGVGNTIYF. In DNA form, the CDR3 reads TGCGCCAGCAGCTTGGTCGGGGTAGGAAACACCATATATTTT.

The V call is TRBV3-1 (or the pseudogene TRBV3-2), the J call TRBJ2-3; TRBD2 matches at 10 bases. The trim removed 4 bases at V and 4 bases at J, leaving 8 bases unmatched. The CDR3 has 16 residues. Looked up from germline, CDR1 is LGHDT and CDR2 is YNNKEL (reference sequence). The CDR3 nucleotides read TGTGCCAGCAGCCTCTACCTTAGCGGGGGGTCAGATACGCAGTATTTT. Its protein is CASSLYLSGGSDTQYF.

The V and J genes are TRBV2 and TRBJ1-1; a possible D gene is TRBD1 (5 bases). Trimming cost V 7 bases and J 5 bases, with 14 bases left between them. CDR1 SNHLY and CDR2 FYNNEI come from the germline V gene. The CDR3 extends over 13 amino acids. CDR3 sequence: CASNTGWGTEAFF. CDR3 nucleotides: TGTGCCAGCAACACAGGATGGGGGACTGAAGCTTTCTTT.